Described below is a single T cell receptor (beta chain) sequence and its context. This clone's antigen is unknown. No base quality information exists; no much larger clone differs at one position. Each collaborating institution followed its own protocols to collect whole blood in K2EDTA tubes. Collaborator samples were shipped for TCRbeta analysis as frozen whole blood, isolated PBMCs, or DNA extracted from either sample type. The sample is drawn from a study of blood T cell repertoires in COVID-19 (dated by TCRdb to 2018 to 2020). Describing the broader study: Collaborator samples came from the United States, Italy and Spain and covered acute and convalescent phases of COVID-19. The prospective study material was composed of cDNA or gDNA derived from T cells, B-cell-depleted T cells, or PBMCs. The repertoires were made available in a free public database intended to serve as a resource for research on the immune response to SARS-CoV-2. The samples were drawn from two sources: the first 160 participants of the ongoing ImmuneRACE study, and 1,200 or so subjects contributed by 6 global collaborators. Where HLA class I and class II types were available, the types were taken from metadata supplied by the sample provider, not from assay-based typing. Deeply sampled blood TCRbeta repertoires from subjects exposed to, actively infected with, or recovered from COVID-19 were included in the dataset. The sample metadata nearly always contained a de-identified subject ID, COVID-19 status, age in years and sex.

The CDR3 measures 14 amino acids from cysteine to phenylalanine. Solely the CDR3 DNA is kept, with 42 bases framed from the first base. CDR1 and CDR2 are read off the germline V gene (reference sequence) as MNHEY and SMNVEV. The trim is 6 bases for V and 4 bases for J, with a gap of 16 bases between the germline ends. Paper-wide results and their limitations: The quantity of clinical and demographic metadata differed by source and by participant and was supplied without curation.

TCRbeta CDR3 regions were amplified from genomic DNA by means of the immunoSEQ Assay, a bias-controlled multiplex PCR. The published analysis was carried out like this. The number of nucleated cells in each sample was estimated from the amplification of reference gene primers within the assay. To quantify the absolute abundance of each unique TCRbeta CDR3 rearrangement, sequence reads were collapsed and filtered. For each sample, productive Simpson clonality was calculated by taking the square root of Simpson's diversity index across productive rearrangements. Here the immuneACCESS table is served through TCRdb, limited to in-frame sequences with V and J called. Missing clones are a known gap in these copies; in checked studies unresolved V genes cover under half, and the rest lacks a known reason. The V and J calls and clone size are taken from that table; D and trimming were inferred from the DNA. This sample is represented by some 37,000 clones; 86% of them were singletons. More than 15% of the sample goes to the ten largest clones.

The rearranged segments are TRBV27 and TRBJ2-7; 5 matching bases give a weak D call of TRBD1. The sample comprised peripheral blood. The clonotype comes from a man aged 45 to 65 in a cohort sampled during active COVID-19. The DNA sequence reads TGTGCCAGCAGCCCAGGCAGGGCGAAGTACGAGCAGTACTTC. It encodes CASSPGRAKYEQYF.